This T cell receptor beta chain was recorded in a study of blood T cells in healthy people across ages. Study-wide findings and caveats: Any changes in expanded clonotypes were possibly confounded, as donor CMV status remained unknown. Per million T cells, TCR beta diversity dropped roughly linearly as age increased.

This clonotype was seen a few times. The antigen remains unidentified. Compared with germline, one end of the junction differs, possibly owing to a read error. Combining a sample-barcoded 5' primer with a J-beta primer mix, a second PCR ran for 7 to 11 cycles. One entry per CDR3 protein, called by TCRdb with MiXCR from the 5' RACE reads. This sample carries approximately 850,000 distinct CDR3 sequences, 58% of them seen once, and the ten largest clones take approximately 20%. Germline CDR1 and CDR2: SGHRS and YFSETQ. CDR3 length equals 13 residues. This receptor was identified in a young man in good health. This chain uses TRBV5-1 with TRBJ1-1; possibly TRBD1 for D (5 bases). Sequencing input: blood. The CDR3 protein is CASSLGRGAEAFF. In DNA, the CDR3 is TGTGCCAGCAGCTTAGGCCGGGGGGCTGAAGCTTTCTTT.